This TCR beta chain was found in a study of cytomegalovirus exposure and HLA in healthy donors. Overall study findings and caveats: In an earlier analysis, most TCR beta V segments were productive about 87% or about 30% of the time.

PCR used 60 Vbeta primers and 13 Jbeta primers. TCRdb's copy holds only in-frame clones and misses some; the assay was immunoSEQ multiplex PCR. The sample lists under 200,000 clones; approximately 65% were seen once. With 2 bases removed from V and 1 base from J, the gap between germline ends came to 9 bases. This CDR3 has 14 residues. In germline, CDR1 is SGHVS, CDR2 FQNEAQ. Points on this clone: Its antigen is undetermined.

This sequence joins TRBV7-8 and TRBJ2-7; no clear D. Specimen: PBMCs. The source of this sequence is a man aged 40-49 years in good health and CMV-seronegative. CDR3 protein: CASSLLVNSYEQYF. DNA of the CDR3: TGTGCCAGCAGCTTACTAGTGAATTCCTACGAGCAGTACTTC.